The 21 T cell receptor beta chains below all came from one sample that was sequenced in a study of spatial heterogeneity in lung cancer. Time point defined: sample taken at primary tumor resection. TCRdb re-analysed the 5' RACE reads in MiXCR, keeping a single row per CDR3 protein. The sample records some 1,000 distinct CDR3 sequences, around 6.9% being singletons. Sample: normal lung tissue next to the tumor, taken at surgery. These receptors came from a male donor with early-stage non-small cell lung cancer.

This clonotype has only a few counts. The chain is built from TRBV5-3 and TRBJ2-5; TRBD2 matches at 9 bases. TRBV5-3 is designated an ORF whose function remains uncertain. This CDR3 spans 13 amino acids. Trimming removed 1 base from V and 5 bases from J; junction bases left unmatched: 0. The CDR3 nucleotides are TGTGCCAGAAGCTTGAGCGGGAGGGAGACCCAGTACTTC. Protein sequence: CARSLSGRETQYF.

By proportion, this clonotype is medium-sized (0.01 to 0.1%). CDR3 amino acids: CASSLGEGTEAFF. The CDR3 coding sequence is TGTGCCAGCAGCTTAGGGGAGGGAACTGAAGCTTTCTTT. The chain uses TRBV7-3 and TRBJ1-1; D not certain. Germline V gene data show CDR1 as SGHTA and CDR2 as FQGTGA. This CDR3 is 13 amino acids long. The V end lost 2 bases, the J end lost 5 bases, and 9 bases lay between the germline ends.

This clonotype showed up many times. This rearrangement joins TRBV15 to TRBJ2-1; D unclear. Deletions cut 1 base from V and 7 bases from J, with 20 bases between. The CDR3 extends over 17 amino acids. Germline V gives CDR1 LNHNV, CDR2 YYDKDF (reference sequence). CDR3 sequence: CATSRAIVELQENEQFF. CDR3 sequence (DNA): TGTGCCACCAGCAGAGCAATTGTGGAGCTACAAGAGAATGAGCAGTTCTTC.

By its share, this clonotype is large. The chain carries TRBV6-6 and TRBJ1-5, with TRBD1 as a possible D gene (5 bases). V was cut by 7 bases and J by 4 bases, with 11 bases left in between. This CDR3 has 13 residues. CDR1 and CDR2 from the germline V gene are MNHNY and SVGAGI (reference sequence). This chain's CDR3 is CASMSGSNQPQHF. In nucleotides, the CDR3 is TGTGCCAGCATGTCAGGGTCGAATCAGCCCCAGCATTTT.

This clonotype counts as large. The chain employs TRBV6-5 and TRBJ1-1; the D is unclear. V was clipped by 2 bases and J by 4 bases, with 11 bases between them. Germline V CDR1 and CDR2: MNHEY, SVGAGI. This CDR3 spans 14 amino acids. CDR3 nucleotides: TGTGCCAGCAGTTACGGAGGATTGGGCACTGAAGCTTTCTTT. It is translated as CASSYGGLGTEAFF.

Sample share makes this clonotype large (0.1 to 1%). The chain employs TRBV18 and TRBJ2-1; D is unresolved. CDR1 and CDR2 (germline): KGHSH, LQKENI. The CDR3 sequence is 16 residues long. The V gene lost 0 bases and the J gene lost 4 bases, with 13 bases spanning the gap. The CDR3 DNA follows: TGTGCCAGCTCACCACCTGGGTATATCACATACAATGAGCAGTTCTTC. It yields the protein CASSPPGYITYNEQFF.

This clonotype was counted only a few times. This chain uses TRBV13 with TRBJ2-7; 8 nucleotides agree with TRBD2. After removal of 5 bases from V and 7 bases from J, the junction contained 16 bases not matched to a gene. The germline V gene has CDR1 PRHDT and CDR2 FYEKMQ (reference sequence). The CDR3 consists of 16 residues. The CDR3 nucleotides read TGTGCCAGCAGCCCACTAGCGGACGGAGGGGTATATGAGCAGTACTTC. Protein sequence: CASSPLADGGVYEQYF. Supplemented by reference TRBV13 and TRBJ2-7, the full variable domain reads AAGVIQSPRHLIKEKRETATLKCYPIPRHDTVYWYQQGPGQDPQFLISFYEKMQSDKGSIPDRFSAQQFSDYHSELNMSSLELGDSALYFCASSPLADGGVYEQYFGPGTRLTVT.

This clonotype is deemed medium-sized (0.01 to 0.1%). The rearrangement uses TRBV6-5 and TRBJ2-5; tentative D call: TRBD2 (7 bases). The CDR3 length is 12 residues. The germline V gene encodes CDR1 MNHEY and CDR2 SVGAGI. The V end was cut by 8 bases, the J end by 9 bases, with 16 bases between. The CDR3 is CASRVGEGAQYF. The CDR3 nucleotides read TGTGCCAGCCGTGTGGGGGAGGGGGCCCAGTACTTC.

This clonotype was detected ten times or more. V and J are TRBV20-1 and TRBJ2-1; 10 nucleotides match TRBD2. With V trimmed by 6 bases and J by 3 bases, 2 bases remained unmatched. CDR3 length: 13 residues. From germline, CDR1 is DFQATT and CDR2 SNEGSKA (reference sequence). This chain's CDR3 is CSARTSGYNEQFF. For the CDR3, the DNA is TGCAGTGCACGGACTAGCGGCTACAATGAGCAGTTCTTC.

Judged by abundance, this clonotype is large (0.1 to 1%). The chain combines TRBV6-6 with TRBJ2-7; D remains ambiguous. V was pared by 2 bases and J by 0 bases, with 8 bases between. In germline, CDR1 is MNHNY, CDR2 SVGAGI (reference sequence). CDR3 size: 14 residues. In DNA form, the CDR3 reads TGTGCCAGCAGTTACAGACTGGCCTCCTACGAGCAGTACTTC. Its protein is CASSYRLASYEQYF.

This clonotype is judged medium-sized. This chain uses TRBV4-2 with TRBJ2-6; TRBD1 aligns across 9 bases. The V and J ends lost 4 bases and 1 base, in that order; junction bases with no gene match: 5. This CDR3 contains 17 residues. Germline V lookup: CDR1 LGHNA, CDR2 YNFKEQ. For the CDR3, the DNA is TGTGCCAGCAGCCGAGAACAGGGGGCTTCTGGGGCCAACGTCCTGACTTTC. Its translation: CASSREQGASGANVLTF.

This clonotype counts as large. V is TRBV20-1 and J is TRBJ2-6, with D perhaps TRBD1 (5 bases). This CDR3 comprises 17 residues. Germline V gives CDR1 DFQATT, CDR2 SNEGSKA (reference sequence). Trimming left V 0 bases short and J 4 bases short, with 16 bases between. In DNA, the CDR3 is TGCAGTGCTAGAGATCTTCAGGGTTCAGCAGGGGCCAACGTCCTGACTTTC. Translated: CSARDLQGSAGANVLTF.

In the case of this clonotype: The conserved closing phenylalanine or tryptophan is absent in this CDR3, likely reflecting a read error. The chain has TRBV28 and TRBJ1-1; 7 bases match TRBD1. Germline lookup yields CDR1 MDHEN and CDR2 SYDVKM. V lost 6 bases and J lost 1; bases outside the gene matches: 8. This CDR3 contains 15 residues. The CDR3 nucleotides read TGTGCCAGCAGCCTGAGGAGGACAGGGAACACTGAAGCTTTCTCT. Its translation is CASSLRRTGNTEAFS.

This clonotype is classed as medium-sized. The rearrangement uses TRBV14 and TRBJ2-2; 10 bases match TRBD2. The CDR3 loop spans 17 amino acids. From germline, CDR1 is SGHDN and CDR2 FVKESK. Trimming cost V 0 bases and J 7 bases; bases outside gene matches: 8. Written as DNA, the CDR3 is TGTGCCAGCAGCCAAGATGCAGCGGGAGGGCCAGGCGGGGAGCTGTTTTTT. It yields the protein CASSQDAAGGPGGELFF.

Within the sample, this clonotype is large (0.1 to 1%). The J gene is TRBJ1-2, the V gene TRBV19; TRBD1 matches at 8 bases. The germline V gene encodes CDR1 LNHDA and CDR2 SQIVND (reference sequence). This CDR3 spans 16 amino acids. V dropped 6 bases and J dropped 2; count of bases not matched to a gene: 11. The CDR3 sequence is CASSSTTGGKNYGYTF. Here the CDR3 DNA reads TGTGCCAGTAGCTCAACTACAGGGGGGAAAAACTATGGCTACACCTTC. The whole variable domain, filled in from reference TRBV19 and TRBJ1-2, reads DGGITQSPKYLFRKEGQNVTLSCEQNLNHDAMYWYRQDPGQGLRLIYYSQIVNDFQKGDIAEGYSVSREKKESFPLTVTSAQKNPTAFYLCASSSTTGGKNYGYTFGSGTRLTVV.

The chain uses TRBV28 and TRBJ2-7; either TRBD1 or TRBD2 may fit D (7 bases each). CDR3 size: 17 residues. Germline V gene data show CDR1 as MDHEN and CDR2 as SYDVKM. V shed 3 bases and J shed 0 bases, with 18 bases lying between them. The CDR3 region has the DNA TGTGCCAGCAGTTTTGGAGCGGGACAGAGTACCTCCTACGAGCAGTACTTC. Its protein is CASSFGAGQSTSYEQYF.

In its sample, this clonotype is medium-sized. J is TRBJ2-1 and V is TRBV6-2 or TRBV6-3; TRBD2 aligns across 14 bases. Germline CDR1 and CDR2: MNHEY and SVGEGT. The V gene end was trimmed by 0 bases and the J gene end by 11 bases; junction bases not matched to a gene: 18. CDR3 length: 20 amino acids. DNA for the CDR3: TGTGCCAGCAGTTACTCGAGTAGCTCGGGACTAGCGGGAGCGGGGTATCAGCAGTTCTTC. This codes for CASSYSSSSGLAGAGYQQFF.

By share of the sample, this clonotype is large. This sequence joins TRBV7-9 and TRBJ2-1; 9 bases match TRBD1. Per the germline V gene, CDR1 is SEHNR and CDR2 is FQNEAQ (reference sequence). Unmatched junction bases numbered 8, after V lost 4 bases and J lost 4 bases. The CDR3 covers 16 residues. In nucleotides, the CDR3 is TGTGCCAGCAGCTCCCGGGACAGGGAGAATTACAATGAGCAGTTCTTC. This gives the protein CASSSRDRENYNEQFF.

This clonotype qualifies as medium-sized. The V gene is TRBV9, the J gene TRBJ2-1; the D gene is possibly TRBD2 (5 bases). This CDR3 has 14 amino acids. Germline CDR1 reads SGDLS; CDR2 reads YYNGEE. V gave up 5 bases and J gave up 6 bases, with 15 bases separating them. CDR3 residues: CASSPSSEFNEQFF. Here the CDR3 DNA reads TGTGCCAGCAGTCCTAGCAGTGAGTTCAATGAGCAGTTCTTC.

This clonotype rates as medium-sized. The V call is TRBV5-1, the J call TRBJ2-2; D assignment may be TRBD1 or TRBD2 (5 bases each). The germline V gene has CDR1 SGHRS and CDR2 YFSETQ. V shed 4 bases and J shed 7 bases, with 14 bases lying between them. CDR3 length: 14 residues. This CDR3 reads CASSLLGQVGELFF. CDR3 in DNA: TGCGCCAGCAGCCTACTAGGACAAGTCGGGGAGCTGTTTTTT. The variable domain in full, completed from reference TRBV5-1 and TRBJ2-2, reads KAGVTQTPRYLIKTRGQQVTLSCSPISGHRSVSWYQQTPGQGLQFLFEYFSETQRNKGNFPGRFSGRQFSNSRSEMNVSTLELGDSALYLCASSLLGQVGELFFGEGSRLTVL.

This clonotype was detected ten times or more. The J gene is TRBJ2-1, the V gene TRBV4-3; a possible D gene is TRBD1 (5 bases). Germline V lookup: CDR1 LGHNA, CDR2 YSLEER. Trimming removed 0 bases from V and 4 bases from J, with 10 bases in between. The CDR3 consists of 15 residues. CDR3: CASSQDGNRYNEQFF. CDR3 nucleotides: TGCGCCAGCAGCCAAGATGGAAACAGGTACAATGAGCAGTTCTTC.